The 4 T cell receptor beta chains below were found in one sample sequenced in a study of blood T cell repertoires in COVID-19. Generated by immunoSEQ multiplex PCR, the TCRdb table keeps only in-frame clones and is missing some. The table records around 40,000 clones, about 87% of them present only once. The sample comprised peripheral blood. Receptor source: a man aged 50-59 years with active or convalescent COVID-19.

The rearrangement links TRBV7-3 to TRBJ2-1; weak D call: TRBD2 (6 bases). The CDR3 is 15 amino acids. Trimming shortened V by 2 bases and J by 0 bases, and 8 bases separated the two germline ends. Germline V gene lookup returns CDR1 SGHTA and CDR2 FQGTGA. Written as DNA, the CDR3 is TGTGCCAGCAGCTTAGGCGGGGTCTCCTACAATGAGCAGTTCTTC. Its translation is CASSLGGVSYNEQFF.

This chain joins TRBV6-5 and TRBJ2-2; 10 bases fit TRBD2. Looked up from germline, CDR1 is MNHEY and CDR2 is SVGAGI. J lost 7 bases, V lost 4 bases, and 6 bases had no gene match. The CDR3 consists of 15 residues. The CDR3 sequence is CASSFGLAGVGELFF. CDR3 nucleotide sequence: TGTGCCAGCAGTTTCGGGCTAGCGGGGGTCGGGGAGCTGTTTTTT.

The chain joins TRBV7-9 to TRBJ1-2, with D uncertain. The CDR3 sequence is 18 residues long. Germline V gives CDR1 SEHNR, CDR2 FQNEAQ (reference sequence). V shed 5 bases and J shed 7 bases, with 29 bases lying between them. CDR3 DNA: TGTGCCAGCAGCAAAAAAGCAGGAACAGCACCCTCCCGGGGTGGCTACACCTTC. Translating gives CASSKKAGTAPSRGGYTF.

The rearrangement uses TRBV5-1 and TRBJ2-7; 10 bases line up with TRBD1. The CDR3 has 15 residues. V lost 4 bases, J lost 4 bases, and 8 bases stayed unmatched. From germline, CDR1 is SGHRS and CDR2 YFSETQ. The CDR3 loop is CASSISGTGEYEQYF. CDR3 sequence (DNA): TGCGCCAGCAGCATCTCAGGGACAGGGGAGTACGAGCAGTACTTC.